This T cell receptor (beta chain) was sequenced during a study of cytomegalovirus exposure and HLA in healthy donors. The study's findings and limits: Differences between HLA loci emerged in a later analysis of TCR association rates, with DRB1 most and HLA-C fewest. HLA alleles showed associations with 15,000 to 20,000 TCR beta sequences in a later analysis, at a 0.05 false discovery rate. Clonal expansion, a later analysis showed, was greater in HLA-associated TCR beta chains than in equally common others.

Notes on this clone: Its specificity is unknown.

CDR1 is SGHNT and CDR2 is YYREEE in the germline V gene (reference sequence). Trimming took 0 bases from V and 0 from J, leaving 15 bases between them. The CDR3 covers 17 residues. Primers: 60 Vbeta forward and 13 Jbeta reverse. The method was immunoSEQ multiplex PCR; TCRdb's version includes in-frame clones alone and lacks a portion of them. Among about 140,000 clones, roughly three quarters were seen once, and the ten largest hold approximately 4.9%. The sequenced material came from PBMCs. The sequence derives from a woman aged 45-65 years in good health and CMV-seronegative. The rearrangement links TRBV5-4 to TRBJ1-1, with D possibly matching TRBD1 (6 bases). Written as DNA, the CDR3 is TGTGCCAGCAGCTTGGAGGGGGGAGGGTTCATGAACACTGAAGCTTTCTTT. Its protein product is CASSLEGGGFMNTEAFF. The variable domain in full, with the rest retrieved from reference TRBV5-4 and TRBJ1-1, is ETGVTQSPTHLIKTRGQQVTLRCSSQSGHNTVSWYQQALGQGPQFIFQYYREEENGRGNFPPRFSGLQFPNYSSELNVNALELDDSALYLCASSLEGGGFMNTEAFFGQGTRLTVV.